The present T cell receptor (beta chain) was sequenced within a study of cytotoxic CD8 clonotypes in ibrutinib-treated CLL. CDR3 length: 15 residues. Trimming took 4 bases from V and 1 from J, leaving 11 bases between them. Germline V lookup: CDR1 SGHRS, CDR2 YFSETQ. The intended depth for sequencing was 1 in 200,000 to 1 in 1 million T cells. Profiled with immunoSEQ multiplex PCR; TCRdb holds only in-frame clones, not every one. The sample lists approximately 92,000 clones, roughly three quarters seen once, with 20% to 25% in the top ten. The receptor was isolated from a human donor with chronic lymphocytic leukemia. Sequencing was performed on PBMCs, taken after 24 months of ibrutinib treatment. This chain uses TRBV5-1 with TRBJ1-4, with D possibly matching TRBD1 (6 bases). The CDR3 is CASSPGAQTNEKLFF. CDR3 in DNA: TGCGCCAGCAGCCCGGGGGCCCAAACTAATGAAAAACTGTTTTTT.